The present TCR beta chain was sequenced within a study of blood T cell repertoires in COVID-19. The table came from immunoSEQ multiplex PCR; TCRdb's copy has only in-frame clones and leaves some out. The data hold 230,000 or so clones, with approximately 88% observed a single time. Enrolled through a virtual design, the participants were between 18 and 89 years of age and came from about two dozen US areas. The TCR sequence derives from a woman between 40 and 55 years old with acute COVID-19. Material for sequencing was PBMCs or T cells enriched from blood (not recorded which).

In nucleotides, the CDR3 is TGCGCCAGCAGCTCGGACTTGGACTCACCCCTCCACTTT. Residues: CASSSDLDSPLHF. V and J are TRBV5-1 and TRBJ1-6; no firm D call. CDR3 length: 13 residues. Trimming shortened V by 3 bases and J by 10 bases, and 11 bases separated the two germline ends. Per the germline V gene, CDR1 is SGHRS and CDR2 is YFSETQ.